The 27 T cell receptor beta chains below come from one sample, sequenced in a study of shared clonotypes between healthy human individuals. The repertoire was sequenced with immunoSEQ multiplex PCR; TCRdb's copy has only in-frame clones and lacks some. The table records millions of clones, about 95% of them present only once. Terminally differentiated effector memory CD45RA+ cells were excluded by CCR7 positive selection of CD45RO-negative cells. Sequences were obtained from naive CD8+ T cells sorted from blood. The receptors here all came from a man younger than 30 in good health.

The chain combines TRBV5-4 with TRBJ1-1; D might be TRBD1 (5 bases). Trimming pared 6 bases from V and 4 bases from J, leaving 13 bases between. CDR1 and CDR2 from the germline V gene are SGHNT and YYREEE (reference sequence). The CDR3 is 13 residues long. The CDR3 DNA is TGTGCCAGCACCTGGGGTGGGGCCACTGAAGCTTTCTTT. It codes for CASTWGGATEAFF.

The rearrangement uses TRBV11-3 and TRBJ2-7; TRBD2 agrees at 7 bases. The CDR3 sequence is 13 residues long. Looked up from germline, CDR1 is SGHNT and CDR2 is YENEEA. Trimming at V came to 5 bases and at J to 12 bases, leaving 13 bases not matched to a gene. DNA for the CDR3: TGTGCCAGCAGCCCAGGGACCGCGGGAGTTCTGTACTTC. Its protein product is CASSPGTAGVLYF.

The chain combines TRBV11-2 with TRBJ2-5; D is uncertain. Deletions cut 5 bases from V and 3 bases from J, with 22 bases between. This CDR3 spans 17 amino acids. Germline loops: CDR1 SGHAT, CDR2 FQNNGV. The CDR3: CASSPLDPRRPKETQYF. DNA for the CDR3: TGTGCCAGCAGCCCCCTAGATCCCCGGCGGCCGAAAGAGACCCAGTACTTC. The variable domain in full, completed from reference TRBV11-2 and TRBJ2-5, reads EAGVAQSPRYKIIEKRQSVAFWCNPISGHATLYWYQQILGQGPKLLIQFQNNGVVDDSQLPKDRFSAERLKGVDSTLKIQPAKLEDSAVYLCASSPLDPRRPKETQYFGPGTRLLVL.

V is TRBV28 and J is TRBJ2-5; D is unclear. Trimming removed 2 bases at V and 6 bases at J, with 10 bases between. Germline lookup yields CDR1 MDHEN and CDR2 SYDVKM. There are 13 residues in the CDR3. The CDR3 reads CASSLGGSQTQYF. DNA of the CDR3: TGTGCCAGCAGTTTAGGTGGTTCTCAGACCCAGTACTTC.

The CDR3 DNA reads as TGTGCCAGCAGTTCCGATCAGGATAACTATGGCTACACCTTC. Protein sequence: CASSSDQDNYGYTF. J is TRBJ1-2 and V is TRBV27; D gene unclear. The germline V gene encodes CDR1 MNHEY and CDR2 SMNVEV (reference sequence). The CDR3 loop spans 14 amino acids. V lost 4 bases and J 1 base, leaving 10 bases between the germline ends.

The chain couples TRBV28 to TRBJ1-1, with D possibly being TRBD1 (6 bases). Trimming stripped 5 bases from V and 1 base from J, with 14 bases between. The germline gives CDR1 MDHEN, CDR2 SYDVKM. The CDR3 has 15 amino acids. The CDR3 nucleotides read TGTGCCAGCAGTACCTGGACAGAAAAGAACACTGAAGCTTTCTTT. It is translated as CASSTWTEKNTEAFF. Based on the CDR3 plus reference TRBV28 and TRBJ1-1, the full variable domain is DVKVTQSSRYLVKRTGEKVFLECVQDMDHENMFWYRQDPGLGLRLIYFSYDVKMKEKGDIPEGYSVSREKKERFSLILESASTNQTSMYLCASSTWTEKNTEAFFGQGTRLTVV.

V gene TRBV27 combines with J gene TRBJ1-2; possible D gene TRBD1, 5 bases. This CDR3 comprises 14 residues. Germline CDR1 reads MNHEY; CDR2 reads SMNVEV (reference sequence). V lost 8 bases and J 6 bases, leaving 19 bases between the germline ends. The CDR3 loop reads CASGASRETDGYTF. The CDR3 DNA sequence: TGTGCCAGCGGTGCGAGCAGGGAAACCGATGGCTACACCTTC.

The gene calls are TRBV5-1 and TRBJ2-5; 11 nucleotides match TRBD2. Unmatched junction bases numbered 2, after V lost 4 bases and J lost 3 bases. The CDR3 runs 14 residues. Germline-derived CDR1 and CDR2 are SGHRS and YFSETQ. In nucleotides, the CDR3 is TGCGCCAGCAGCGCGGGACTAGCGGAAGAGACCCAGTACTTC. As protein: CASSAGLAEETQYF.

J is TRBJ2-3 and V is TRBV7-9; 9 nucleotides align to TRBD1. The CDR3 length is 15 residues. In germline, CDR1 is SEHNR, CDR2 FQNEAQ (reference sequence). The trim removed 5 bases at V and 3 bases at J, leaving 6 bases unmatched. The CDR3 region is CASSTTTGGTDTQYF. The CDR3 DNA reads TGTGCCAGCAGCACCACGACAGGGGGAACAGATACGCAGTATTTT.

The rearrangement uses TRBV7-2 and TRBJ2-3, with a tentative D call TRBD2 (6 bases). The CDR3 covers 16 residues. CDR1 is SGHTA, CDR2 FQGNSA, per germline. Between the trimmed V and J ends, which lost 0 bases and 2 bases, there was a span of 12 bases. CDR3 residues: CASSLALVADTDTQYF. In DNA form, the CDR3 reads TGTGCCAGCAGCTTAGCGCTAGTAGCGGACACAGATACGCAGTATTTT.

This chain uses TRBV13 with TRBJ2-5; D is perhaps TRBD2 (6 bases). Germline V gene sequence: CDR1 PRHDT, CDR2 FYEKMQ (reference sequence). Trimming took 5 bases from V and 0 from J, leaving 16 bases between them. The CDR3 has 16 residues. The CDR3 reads CASSASRDSYQETQYF. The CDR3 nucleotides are TGTGCCAGCAGCGCTTCCCGGGACTCCTACCAAGAGACCCAGTACTTC.

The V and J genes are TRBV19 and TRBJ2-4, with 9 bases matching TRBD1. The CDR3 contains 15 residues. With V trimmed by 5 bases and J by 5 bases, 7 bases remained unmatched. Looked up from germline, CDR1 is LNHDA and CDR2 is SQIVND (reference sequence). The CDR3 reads CASSEQGALENIQYF. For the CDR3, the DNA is TGTGCCAGTAGTGAACAGGGGGCGCTGGAAAACATTCAGTACTTC. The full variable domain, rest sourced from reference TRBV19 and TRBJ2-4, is DGGITQSPKYLFRKEGQNVTLSCEQNLNHDAMYWYRQDPGQGLRLIYYSQIVNDFQKGDIAEGYSVSREKKESFPLTVTSAQKNPTAFYLCASSEQGALENIQYFGAGTRLSVL.

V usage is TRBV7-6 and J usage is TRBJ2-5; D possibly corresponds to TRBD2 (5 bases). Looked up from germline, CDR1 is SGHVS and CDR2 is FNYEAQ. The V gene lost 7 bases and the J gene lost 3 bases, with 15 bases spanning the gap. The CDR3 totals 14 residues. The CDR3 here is CASIQGLGKETQYF. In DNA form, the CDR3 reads TGTGCCAGCATCCAAGGGCTCGGGAAAGAGACCCAGTACTTC.

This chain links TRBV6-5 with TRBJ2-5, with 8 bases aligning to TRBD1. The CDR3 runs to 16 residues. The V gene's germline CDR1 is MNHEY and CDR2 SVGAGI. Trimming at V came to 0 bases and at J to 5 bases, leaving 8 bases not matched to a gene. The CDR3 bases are TGTGCCAGCAGTTACTCTTCAGGGGGCATGGAGGAGACCCAGTACTTC. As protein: CASSYSSGGMEETQYF.

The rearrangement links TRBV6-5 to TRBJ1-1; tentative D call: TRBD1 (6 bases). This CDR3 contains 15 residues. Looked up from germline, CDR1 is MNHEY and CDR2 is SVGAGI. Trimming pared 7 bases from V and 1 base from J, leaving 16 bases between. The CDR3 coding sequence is TGTGCCAGCACCCTAGAGGGGGGTTCGAACACTGAAGCTTTCTTT. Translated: CASTLEGGSNTEAFF.

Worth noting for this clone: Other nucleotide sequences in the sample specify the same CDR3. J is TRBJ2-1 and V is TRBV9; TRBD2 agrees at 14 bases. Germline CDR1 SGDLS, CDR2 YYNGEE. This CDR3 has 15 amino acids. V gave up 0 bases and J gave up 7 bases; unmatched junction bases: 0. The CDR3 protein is CASSVGLAGGNEQFF. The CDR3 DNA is TGTGCCAGCAGCGTAGGACTAGCGGGAGGGAATGAGCAGTTCTTC.

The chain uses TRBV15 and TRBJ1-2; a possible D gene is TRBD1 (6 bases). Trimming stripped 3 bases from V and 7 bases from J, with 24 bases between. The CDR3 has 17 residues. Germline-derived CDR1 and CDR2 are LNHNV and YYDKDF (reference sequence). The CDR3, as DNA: TGTGCCACCAGCAGTGCCTCCGGGGGCTTAAAGTTCGTTGGCTACACCTTC. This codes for CATSSASGGLKFVGYTF. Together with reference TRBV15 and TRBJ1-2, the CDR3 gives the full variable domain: DAMVIQNPRYQVTQFGKPVTLSCSQTLNHNVMYWYQQKSSQAPKLLFHYYDKDFNNEADTPDNFQSRRPNTSFCFLDIRSPGLGDTAMYLCATSSASGGLKFVGYTFGSGTRLTVV.

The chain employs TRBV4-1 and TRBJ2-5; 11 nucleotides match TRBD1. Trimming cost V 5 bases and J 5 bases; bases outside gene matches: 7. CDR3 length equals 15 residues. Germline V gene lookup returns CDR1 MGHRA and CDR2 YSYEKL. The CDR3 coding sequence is TGCGCCAGCAGCGCCCGGACAGGGGGCGTGGAGACCCAGTACTTC. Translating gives CASSARTGGVETQYF.

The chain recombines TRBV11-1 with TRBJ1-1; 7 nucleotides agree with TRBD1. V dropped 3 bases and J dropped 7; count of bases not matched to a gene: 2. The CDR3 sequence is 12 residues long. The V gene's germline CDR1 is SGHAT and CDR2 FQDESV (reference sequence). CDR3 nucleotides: TGTGCCAGCAGCTTCGACAGGGATGAAGCTTTCTTT. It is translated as CASSFDRDEAFF.

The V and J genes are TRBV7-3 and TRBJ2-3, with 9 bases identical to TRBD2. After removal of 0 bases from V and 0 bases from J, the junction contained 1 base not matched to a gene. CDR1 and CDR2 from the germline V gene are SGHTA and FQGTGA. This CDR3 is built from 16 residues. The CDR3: CASSLTAGGSTDTQYF. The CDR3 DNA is TGTGCCAGCAGCTTAACAGCGGGGGGCAGCACAGATACGCAGTATTTT.

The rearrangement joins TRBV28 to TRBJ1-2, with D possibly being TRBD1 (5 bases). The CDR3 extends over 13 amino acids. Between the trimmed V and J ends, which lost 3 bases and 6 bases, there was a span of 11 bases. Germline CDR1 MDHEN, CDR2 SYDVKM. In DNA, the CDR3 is TGTGCCAGCAGTTTCAGGGTGGTAGATGGCTACACCTTC. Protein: CASSFRVVDGYTF.

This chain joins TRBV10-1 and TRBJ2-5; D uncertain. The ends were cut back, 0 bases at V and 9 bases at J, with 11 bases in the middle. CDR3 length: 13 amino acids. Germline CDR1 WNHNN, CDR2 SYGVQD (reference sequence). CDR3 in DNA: TGCGCCAGCAGTGAGTCGGACGCTGGGGCCCAGTACTTC. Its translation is CASSESDAGAQYF.

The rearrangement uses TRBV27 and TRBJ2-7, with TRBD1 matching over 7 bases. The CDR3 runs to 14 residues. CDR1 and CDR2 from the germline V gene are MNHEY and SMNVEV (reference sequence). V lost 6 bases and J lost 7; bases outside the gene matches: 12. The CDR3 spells CASRDTGVRREQYF. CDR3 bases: TGTGCCAGCAGGGACACAGGGGTTAGGAGGGAGCAGTACTTC.

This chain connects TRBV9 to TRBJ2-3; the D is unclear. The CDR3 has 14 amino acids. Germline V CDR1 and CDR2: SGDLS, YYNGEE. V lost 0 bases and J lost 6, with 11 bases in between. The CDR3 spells CASSVGPGKDTQYF. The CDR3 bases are TGTGCCAGCAGCGTAGGACCTGGTAAGGATACGCAGTATTTT.

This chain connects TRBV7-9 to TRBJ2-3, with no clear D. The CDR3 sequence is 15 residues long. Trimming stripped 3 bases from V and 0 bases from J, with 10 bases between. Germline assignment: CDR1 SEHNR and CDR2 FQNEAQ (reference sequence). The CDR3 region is CASSFVEASTDTQYF. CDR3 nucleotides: TGTGCCAGCAGCTTTGTAGAAGCCAGCACAGATACGCAGTATTTT.

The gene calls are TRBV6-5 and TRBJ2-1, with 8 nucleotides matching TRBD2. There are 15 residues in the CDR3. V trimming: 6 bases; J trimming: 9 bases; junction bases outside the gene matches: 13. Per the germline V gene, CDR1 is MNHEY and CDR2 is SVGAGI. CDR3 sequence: CASSRGLVGGPEQFF. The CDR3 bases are TGTGCCAGCAGCCGGGGACTAGTCGGGGGTCCTGAGCAGTTCTTC.

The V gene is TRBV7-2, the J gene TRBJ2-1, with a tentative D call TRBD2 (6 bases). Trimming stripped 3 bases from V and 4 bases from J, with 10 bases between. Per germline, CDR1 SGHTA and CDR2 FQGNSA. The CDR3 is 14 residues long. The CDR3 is CASSFSGFYNEQFF. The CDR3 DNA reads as TGTGCCAGCAGCTTTAGCGGTTTTTACAATGAGCAGTTCTTC.